This T cell receptor (beta chain) was sequenced for a study of identical twins. As to this clonotype: Its antigen is not identified.

Via MiXCR, TCRdb re-called the 5' RACE reads, giving one row per CDR3 protein. The sample lists 450,000 or so distinct CDR3 sequences, 12% to 15% occurring once. Study results and caveats: Within cord blood, abundant beta clonotypes carried fewer insertions, but memory repertoires showed no such trend. Alpha sequences that were out-of-frame and twin-shared showed an excess of low generation probability. Cross-sectional statistics, not tracking of the same donors, supported the conclusions. Beta out-of-frame sequences showed weaker excess twin sharing.

This sample was also put to use in a study of yellow fever vaccine responses in identical twins.

This clonotype originated in a woman aged 18-29 years in good health. Source material: CD4+ T cells sorted from blood.

CDR3 nucleotide sequence: TGTGCCAGCAGTGGGACAGCTGGAAACACCATATATTTT. It translates to CASSGTAGNTIYF. The V call is TRBV2, the J call TRBJ1-3; tentative D call: TRBD1 (6 bases). The CDR3 is 13 amino acids. V dropped 4 bases and J dropped 2 bases, with 6 bases sitting between them. Germline CDR1 SNHLY, CDR2 FYNNEI.